These 11 T cell receptor beta chains were all obtained from the same sample, sequenced in a study of blood T cell repertoires in COVID-19 (TCRdb year 2020). The library was built by means of the immunoSEQ multiplex PCR assay. The immuneACCESS repertoire file appears here via TCRdb, limited to in-frame rearrangements. These files lack a portion of the clones; in checked studies, under half of the deficit traces to unresolved V genes, and the cause of the others is not known. This sample holds approximately 190,000 clones; about 88% were observed only once. 2.1% of the sample goes to the ten largest clones. The sequenced sample was peripheral blood. Source of these receptors: a man aged 70-80 years with active or convalescent COVID-19.

V gene TRBV28 combines with J gene TRBJ2-1; 8 bases fit TRBD1. The CDR3 totals 15 residues. The J segment lost 2 bases and the V segment lost 3 bases, leaving 3 bases of the junction unmatched. Germline CDR1 MDHEN, CDR2 SYDVKM. The CDR3 coding sequence is TGTGCCAGCAGTTTCCAGGGGGCGCCCTACAATGAGCAGTTCTTC. Its protein is CASSFQGAPYNEQFF.

The rearrangement links TRBV5-1 to TRBJ2-7; 12 bases align to TRBD2. The CDR3 length is 16 residues. V shed 4 bases, J shed 2 bases, and the junction held 7 bases outside the gene matches. The germline CDR1 and CDR2 sequences are SGHRS and YFSETQ. This CDR3 reads CASSPTTSGGTYEQYF. The CDR3 DNA sequence: TGCGCCAGCAGCCCCACCACTAGCGGGGGGACCTACGAGCAGTACTTC. Full variable domain (rest looked up from reference TRBV5-1 and TRBJ2-7): KAGVTQTPRYLIKTRGQQVTLSCSPISGHRSVSWYQQTPGQGLQFLFEYFSETQRNKGNFPGRFSGRQFSNSRSEMNVSTLELGDSALYLCASSPTTSGGTYEQYFGPGTRLTVT.

J is TRBJ2-1 and V is TRBV12-3 or TRBV12-4, with D unresolved. This CDR3 region has 11 residues. Trimming shortened V by 4 bases and J by 4 bases, and 2 bases separated the two germline ends. The CDR3 region has the DNA TGTGCCAGCAGTTCATACAATGAGCAGTTCTTC. Translating gives CASSSYNEQFF.

The J gene is TRBJ2-1, the V gene TRBV7-2, with TRBD2 matching 8 bases. The V gene's germline CDR1 is SGHTA and CDR2 FQGNSA. The CDR3 runs 15 residues. Trimming removed 3 bases from V and 7 bases from J; junction bases left unmatched: 8. The CDR3 here is CASSFPGLVANEQFF. CDR3 coding DNA: TGTGCCAGCAGCTTTCCGGGACTAGTAGCGAATGAGCAGTTCTTC. Variable domain in full (rest from reference TRBV7-2 and TRBJ2-1): GAGVSQSPSNKVTEKGKDVELRCDPISGHTALYWYRQSLGQGLEFLIYFQGNSAPDKSGLPSDRFSAERTGGSVSTLTIQRTQQEDSAVYLCASSFPGLVANEQFFGPGTRLTVL.

This clone occurred once. This chain connects TRBV5-5 to TRBJ2-5, with 7 bases lining up with TRBD2. Unmatched junction bases numbered 12, after V lost 5 bases and J lost 5 bases. From germline, CDR1 is SGHKS and CDR2 YYEKEE (reference sequence). The CDR3 contains 15 residues. CDR3 in DNA: TGTGCCAGCAGTCCTAGCGGAGGGACCTCTGAGACCCAGTACTTC. This translates into CASSPSGGTSETQYF.

The chain is built from TRBV2 and TRBJ2-2; D unresolved. Between the trimmed V and J ends, which lost 6 bases and 4 bases, there was a span of 12 bases. CDR3 length equals 14 residues. Germline CDR1 reads SNHLY; CDR2 reads FYNNEI. Written as DNA, the CDR3 is TGTGCCAGCAGACCCAGCGTCGTCACCGGGGAGCTGTTTTTT. It translates to CASRPSVVTGELFF.

The chain links TRBV27 to TRBJ1-5, with 8 bases matching TRBD1. V shed 6 bases, J shed 3 bases, and the junction held 7 bases outside the gene matches. The CDR3 is made up of 15 amino acids. Germline CDR1 MNHEY, CDR2 SMNVEV (reference sequence). The DNA for the CDR3 is TGTGCCAGCAGAAACAGGGGGTCAGCCAATCAGCCCCAGCATTTT. Its translation is CASRNRGSANQPQHF.

J is TRBJ1-4 and V is TRBV28; 7 bases agree with TRBD1. Germline values: CDR1 MDHEN, CDR2 SYDVKM. The V and J ends lost 5 bases and 7 bases, in that order; junction bases with no gene match: 7. CDR3 size: 14 residues. This CDR3 reads CASSLQGFREKLFF. Written as DNA, the CDR3 is TGTGCCAGCAGTCTACAGGGGTTTCGTGAAAAACTGTTTTTT.

This clone occurred once. The V gene is TRBV7-2, the J gene TRBJ1-5, with TRBD1 as a possible D gene (6 bases). This CDR3 is built from 15 residues. CDR1 is SGHTA and CDR2 is FQGNSA in the germline V gene. Trimming took off 3 bases at V and 0 bases at J, with 9 bases between the two ends. Here the CDR3 DNA reads TGTGCCAGCAGCTTGGGGGCAGATAGCAATCAGCCCCAGCATTTT. It specifies CASSLGADSNQPQHF.

This chain connects TRBV10-2 to TRBJ2-1; TRBD2 aligns across 9 bases. Germline V CDR1 and CDR2: WSHSY, SAAADI. CDR3 length equals 14 residues. The J segment lost 3 bases and the V segment lost 10 bases, leaving 7 bases of the junction unmatched. The DNA of the CDR3 is TGCGCCACCCTTAGCGGGGGCCTCTACAATGAGCAGTTCTTC. Amino acids: CATLSGGLYNEQFF.

CDR3 in amino acids: CASSLYPSSLAASTDTQYF. Written as DNA, the CDR3 is TGTGCCAGCAGTTTATATCCCTCTTCTTTAGCGGCTAGCACAGATACGCAGTATTTT. The chain links TRBV28 to TRBJ2-3; D might be TRBD2 (6 bases). The length of the CDR3 is 19 residues. Trimming took off 1 base at V and 0 bases at J, with 20 bases between the two ends. CDR1 and CDR2 (germline): MDHEN, SYDVKM.